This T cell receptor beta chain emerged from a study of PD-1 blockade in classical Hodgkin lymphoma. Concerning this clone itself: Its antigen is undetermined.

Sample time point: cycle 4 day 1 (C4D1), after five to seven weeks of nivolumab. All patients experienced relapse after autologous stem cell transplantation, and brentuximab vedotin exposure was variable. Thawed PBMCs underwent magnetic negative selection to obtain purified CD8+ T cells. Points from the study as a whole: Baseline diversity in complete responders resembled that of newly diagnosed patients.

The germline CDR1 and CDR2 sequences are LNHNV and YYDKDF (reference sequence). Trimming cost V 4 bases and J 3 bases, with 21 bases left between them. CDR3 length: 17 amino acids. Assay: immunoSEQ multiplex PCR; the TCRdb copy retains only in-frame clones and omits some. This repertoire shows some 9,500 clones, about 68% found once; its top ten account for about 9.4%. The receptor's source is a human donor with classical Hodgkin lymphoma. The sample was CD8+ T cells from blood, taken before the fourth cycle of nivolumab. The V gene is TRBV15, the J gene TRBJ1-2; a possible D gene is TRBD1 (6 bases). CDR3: CATSITAGRDNYYGYTF. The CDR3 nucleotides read TGTGCCACCAGCATCACGGCGGGCCGGGACAACTACTATGGCTACACCTTC.